The source of this T cell receptor (beta chain) is a study of blood T cell repertoires in COVID-19. Clones were read by immunoSEQ multiplex PCR, and TCRdb kept only the in-frame ones, dropping some. The sample lists about 14,000 clones, roughly 73% occurring once. Germline CDR1 is MGHRA and CDR2 is YSYEKL. The CDR3 extends over 16 amino acids. With V trimmed by 1 base and J by 10 bases, 9 bases remained unmatched. The rearrangement uses TRBV4-1 and TRBJ2-6; 8 bases match TRBD1. Sequences were obtained from peripheral blood. The sequence came from a boy aged 2 to 9 with active or convalescent COVID-19. CDR3 in amino acids: CASSQGPDRERNVLTF. CDR3 in DNA: TGCGCCAGCAGCCAAGGTCCGGACAGGGAAAGAAACGTCCTGACTTTC.